This paragraph covers one T cell receptor (beta chain) sequence. The antigen remains unidentified. J lost 5 bases, V lost 2 bases, and 6 bases had no gene match. Germline-derived CDR1 and CDR2 are SGHVS and FNYEAQ. The CDR3 spans 16 residues. The sample belongs to a study of T cells after yellow fever vaccination. TCRdb fed the 5' RACE reads into MiXCR, producing one record per CDR3 protein. The profile shows just under 600,000 distinct CDR3 sequences, approximately 13% of them singletons. The study's findings and limits: The bulk population could contribute abundant contaminating clonotypes to FACS-sorted repertoires. The secondary response was weaker, and its peak arrived faster, on day 5 versus 15. At approximately 95% for CD4 and 70% to 90% for CD8, most primary-vaccination clones showed up again after the booster.

The receptor comes from a man aged 25 to 45 who received the YFV17D yellow fever vaccine. The sample consisted of PBMCs, taken on the day of the yellow fever booster vaccination. The chain couples TRBV7-6 to TRBJ2-2; 9 nucleotides agree with TRBD2. The CDR3 nucleotides are TGTGCCAGCAGCTTAAGTCGGCTAGCGGGGACCGGGGAGCTGTTTTTT. Translating gives CASSLSRLAGTGELFF.